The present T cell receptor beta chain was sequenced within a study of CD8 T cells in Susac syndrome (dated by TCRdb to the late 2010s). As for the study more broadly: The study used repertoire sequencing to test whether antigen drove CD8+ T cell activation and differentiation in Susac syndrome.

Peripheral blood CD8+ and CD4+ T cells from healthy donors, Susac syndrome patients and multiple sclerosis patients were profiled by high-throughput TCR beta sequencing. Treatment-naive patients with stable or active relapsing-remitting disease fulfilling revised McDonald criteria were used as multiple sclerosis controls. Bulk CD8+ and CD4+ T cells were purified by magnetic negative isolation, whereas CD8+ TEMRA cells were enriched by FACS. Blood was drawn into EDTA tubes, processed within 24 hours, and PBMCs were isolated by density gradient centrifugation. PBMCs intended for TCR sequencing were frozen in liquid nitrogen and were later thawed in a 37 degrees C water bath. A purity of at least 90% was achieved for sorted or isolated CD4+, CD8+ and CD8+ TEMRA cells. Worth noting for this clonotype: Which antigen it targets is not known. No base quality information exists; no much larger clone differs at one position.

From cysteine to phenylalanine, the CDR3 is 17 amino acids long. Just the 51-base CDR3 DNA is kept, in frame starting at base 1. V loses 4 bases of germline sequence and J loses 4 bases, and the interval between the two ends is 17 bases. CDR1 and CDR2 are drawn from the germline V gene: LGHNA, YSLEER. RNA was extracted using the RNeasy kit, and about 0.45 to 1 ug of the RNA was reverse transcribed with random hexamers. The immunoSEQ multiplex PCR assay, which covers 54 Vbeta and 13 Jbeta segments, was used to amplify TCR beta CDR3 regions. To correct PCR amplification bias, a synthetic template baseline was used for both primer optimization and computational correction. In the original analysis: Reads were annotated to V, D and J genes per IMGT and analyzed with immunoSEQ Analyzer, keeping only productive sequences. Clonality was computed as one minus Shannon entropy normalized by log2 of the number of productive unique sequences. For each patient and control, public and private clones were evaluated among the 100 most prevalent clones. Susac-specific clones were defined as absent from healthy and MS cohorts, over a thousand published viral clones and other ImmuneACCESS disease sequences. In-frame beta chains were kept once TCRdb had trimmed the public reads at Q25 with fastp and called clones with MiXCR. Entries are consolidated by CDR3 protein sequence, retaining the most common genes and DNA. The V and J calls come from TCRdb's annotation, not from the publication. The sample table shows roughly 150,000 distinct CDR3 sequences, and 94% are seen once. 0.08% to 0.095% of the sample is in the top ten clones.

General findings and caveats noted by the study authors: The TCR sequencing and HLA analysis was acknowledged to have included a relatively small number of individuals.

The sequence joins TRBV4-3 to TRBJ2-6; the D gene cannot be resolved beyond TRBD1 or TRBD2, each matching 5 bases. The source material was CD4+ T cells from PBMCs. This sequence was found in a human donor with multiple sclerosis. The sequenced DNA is TGCGCCAGCAGCCCCCGGGGCTCGCTATCCGGGGCCAACGTCCTGACTTTC. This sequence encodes CASSPRGSLSGANVLTF.